The present entry profiles one T cell receptor beta chain with its context. This clonotype has at least ten counts. Its antigen specificity is not known. No quality values exist for individual bases; no much larger clone is one base distant. The receptor library was made with multiplex PCR. This sample was sequenced with an Illumina HiSeq 4000. iRepertoire HTBI primers and Arm-PCR amplification of CDR3 regions were used to construct TCR beta libraries. Before sequencing, the PCR products went through gel purification. The original methods were these. Gene usage analysis of CDR3 amino acid clonotypes used the 50 to 70 TRBV and 12 to 15 TRBJ segments found across samples. COPE and FqMerger were used to merge filtered high-quality paired reads into contigs. Contigs were aligned with BLAST to IMGT TRBV, TRBD and TRBJ reference genes, and CDR3 was defined per IMGT. Any clonotype with a frequency above 0.1% was counted as a highly expanded clone. Repertoire diversity was measured by Shannon entropy, and V-J evenness by the Gini coefficient. Public clonotypes were defined as clonotypes shared by more than one individual. TCRdb took the public reads, trimmed them with fastp at Q25, ran MiXCR for clone calling and kept in-frame beta chains. Identical CDR3 proteins give one entry, which carries the most common genes and DNA. The V and J calls here are based on TCRdb, not the publication. A total of over 350,000 distinct CDR3 sequences appear in this sample, about 15% of them only once. Approximately 17% of the sample is taken by the ten largest.

This record comes from a study of regulatory T cells in long-lasting Graves disease (dated by TCRdb to about 2021). In terms of the full investigation: Patients with newly diagnosed Graves' disease had been on antithyroid drugs for under 3 months. The study was conducted in China and was registered as a clinical trial. This study used TCR sequencing and RNA sequencing of peripheral blood to compare persistent Graves' disease patients against newly diagnosed Graves' disease patients. A total of roughly 33 samples underwent TCR sequencing: around 13 from persistent and approximately 20 from newly diagnosed Graves' disease patients.

What the study reported, not specific to this receptor: Because the primary lesion, thyroid tissue, could not be accessed, the study looked at peripheral blood alone. The authors noted that the small sample size was a limitation that may lower accuracy. A larger number of public clonotypes was shared among persistent patients (under 3,000) than among newly diagnosed patients (approximately 930). Only the TCR beta chain was sequenced and analyzed. Compared with newly diagnosed patients, persistent Graves' disease patients had lower TCR Shannon entropy and fewer highly expanded clones, which suggests clonal expansion.

The time point label corresponds to: newly diagnosed GD, antithyroid drugs for less than 3 months. RNA was extracted from PBMCs in TRIzol for both TCR sequencing and RNA sequencing. The diagnosis of Graves' disease followed American Thyroid Association guidelines. Patients were recruited from an endocrinology department in Xi'an, China. Each patient gave approximately 9 milliliters of peripheral blood, collected in an EDTA anticoagulant tube. Ficoll Paque Plus density gradient separation was used to isolate PBMCs, and no additional T cell sorting was done. An Agilent 2100 Bioanalyzer and agarose gel were used to check RNA quality, and a NanoDrop 2000 was used to measure RNA concentration. This sample was also put to use in a study of T cells in Graves' hyperthyroidism and ophthalmopathy. The second study reports: Stable Graves' hyperthyroidism was defined as the absence of progression to ophthalmopathy over 18 months of follow-up. Hyperthyroidism patients were newly diagnosed, with disease duration under 2 months, and aged 18 to 65 years. The study excluded patients with uncontrolled infections, other autoimmune diseases, pregnancy or lactation. Clinical symptoms, serum thyroxine and TRAb, thyroid ultrasound, and orbital computed tomography formed the basis for the diagnoses. The TCR CDR3 was subjected to a first round of RT-PCR using the HTBI primer set and the Qiagen OneStep RT-PCR kit. Most expanded thyroid clonotypes (frequency above 0.001) were also detected in blood, suggesting blood repertoires may reflect thyroid immune responses. A 13 V-J signature model separated ophthalmopathy from stable hyperthyroidism, with 87.88% sensitivity and 81% to 82% specificity in cross-validation and 80%/75% in testing. In validation, the model predicted progression to ophthalmopathy a median of around 6.5 months before onset, with 70% to 71% sensitivity and roughly 77% specificity. To identify TCR V-J signatures that set the groups apart, the researchers used a discovery cohort of about a hundred patients, made up of around 42 with Graves' ophthalmopathy and 57 with stable Graves' hyperthyroidism. An independent validation cohort of some 18 hyperthyroidism patients and 17 patients who later progressed to ophthalmopathy tested prospective prediction of ophthalmopathy. The 75 to 100 discovery patients were randomly split 7:3 into training and test sets. The study also compared thyroid tissue and blood T-cell repertoires from five or six Graves' hyperthyroidism patients. Once sampling was done, hyperthyroidism patients were given methimazole at a starting dose of 30 mg daily, whereas ophthalmopathy patients were given high-dose intravenous methylprednisolone. The libraries were constructed in a second round of multiplex PCR and then size-selected and purified. Libraries were sequenced paired-end with 100 bp reads on an Illumina HiSeq2000. SOAPnuke was used to process the raw data, removing reads that contained adapters or uncalled bases, had a mean Phred below 15, or lacked an exact match to the constant primer or identifier. High-quality paired reads were merged with COPE v1.2.5, and unique nucleotide sequences were defined as clonotypes. Clonotypes were aligned to IMGT TRBV, TRBD and TRBJ reference segments using MiTCR v1.1. The analysis was restricted to V-J combinations with a frequency above 0.0001, which together covered around 99% of the repertoires. A TCS score was defined as the ratio of F50 (clonal expansion) to E x V (chaos), with BLOSUM62-based TCRdist applied between CDR3 peptides within each V-J. Welch's t-statistics and random forest reduced roughly 500 V-J features to some 14, which were used in a naive Bayes classifier (R e1071). Sample size was not statistically predetermined, and blinding of investigators to group allocation was not performed. TCR Vbeta CDR3 sequencing of 130 to 150 peripheral blood samples (under 45 ophthalmopathy, 75 to 85 hyperthyroidism and around 17 progressor patients) is reported in the paper.

The source is a woman in her forties or fifties with Graves disease. Donor details come from another sample of the same person, matched by shared clones. Sequenced material: peripheral blood mononuclear cells (PBMCs), taken at new diagnosis, from a patient treated with antithyroid drugs.

The sequenced DNA is TGTGCCAGCAGCTTGGTCTCCTACGAGCAGTACTTC. This is translated as CASSLVSYEQYF. The V gene is TRBV7-9 and the J gene is TRBJ2-7, with the D gene not clear enough to name. V is shortened by 3 bases, J by 0 bases, and the region joining them spans 3 bases. The CDR1 and CDR2 encoded by the germline V gene (reference sequence) are SEHNR and FQNEAQ. There are 12 amino acids in the CDR3, from cysteine to phenylalanine inclusive. CDR3 DNA only is kept here, 36 bases in frame from base 1.